What follows are 27 T cell receptor beta chains derived from one specimen sequenced in a study of CD8+CD57+ T cells in acquired aplastic anemia (dated by TCRdb to the late 2010s). The data were produced on an Illumina HiSeq 2000. Genomic DNA was used as template for profiling of TCR beta VDJ combinations and CDR3 sequences. TCRdb passed the public sequencing reads through fastp at Q25 and MiXCR, retaining productive beta sequences. Each entry merges the rows of one CDR3 protein and shows their most common DNA and genes. This sample holds hundreds of thousands of distinct CDR3 sequences; 45% to 65% were observed only once. The top ten constitute 6.5% to 10% of the sample. The sample taken for sequencing was sorted CD4+, CD8+, or CD8+CD57+ T cells (not recorded which) from PBMCs. These receptors were collected from a human donor with severe aplastic anemia or a healthy control (not recorded which).

The rearrangement uses TRBV24-1 and TRBJ2-4; possibly TRBD1 for D (6 bases). The CDR3 totals 12 residues. Germline V gene lookup returns CDR1 KGHDR and CDR2 SFDVKD. Deletions cut 5 bases from V and 9 bases from J, with 10 bases between. CDR3 amino acids: CATSGRGGIQYF. As DNA, the CDR3 is TGTGCCACCAGTGGAAGAGGGGGCATTCAGTACTTC.

This clonotype appeared many times. The chain carries TRBV5-1 and TRBJ2-5; 10 nucleotides agree with TRBD2. V was clipped by 4 bases and J by 4 bases; unmatched bases: 16. This CDR3 contains 18 residues. Germline V gives CDR1 SGHRS, CDR2 YFSETQ. CDR3 residues: CASSPKGLAGEGGETQYF. The CDR3, as DNA: TGCGCCAGCAGCCCCAAGGGGCTAGCGGGGGAGGGAGGAGAGACCCAGTACTTC.

The chain couples TRBV18 to TRBJ1-1; a weak D match, TRBD1 (5 bases). Germline V gene lookup returns CDR1 KGHSH and CDR2 LQKENI. Trimming pared 1 base from V and 0 bases from J, leaving 9 bases between. This CDR3 comprises 15 residues. The CDR3 here is CASSPLEGLNTEAFF. In nucleotides, the CDR3 is TGTGCCAGCTCACCACTGGAGGGGCTGAACACTGAAGCTTTCTTT.

This clonotype was counted many times. The chain links TRBV6-2 or TRBV6-3 to TRBJ1-2; 11 nucleotides match TRBD1. Trimming cost V 8 bases and J 2 bases; bases outside gene matches: 13. The CDR3 has 17 residues. Germline V gives CDR1 MNHEY, CDR2 SVGEGT. The CDR3, as DNA: TGTGCCAGCGGCCTAAGGACAGGGGGCCCGGGGAACTATGGCTACACCTTC. Residues: CASGLRTGGPGNYGYTF.

This chain connects TRBV7-9 to TRBJ1-1, with TRBD1 as a possible D gene (5 bases). This CDR3 is built from 14 residues. The germline V gene encodes CDR1 SEHNR and CDR2 FQNEAQ (reference sequence). Trimming removed 0 bases from V and 8 bases from J, with 13 bases in between. CDR3 loop: CASSLAVDGAEAFF. DNA of the CDR3: TGTGCCAGCAGCTTAGCTGTTGACGGGGCCGAAGCTTTCTTT.

The chain employs TRBV20-1 and TRBJ1-6; D is undetermined. With 3 bases removed from V and 13 bases from J, the gap between germline ends came to 16 bases. There are 13 residues in the CDR3. Looked up from germline, CDR1 is DFQATT and CDR2 is SNEGSKA (reference sequence). CDR3 sequence: CSASPPEGLPLHF. The CDR3 DNA reads as TGCAGTGCTAGCCCTCCGGAGGGTCTGCCCCTCCACTTT.

CDR3 DNA: TGTGCCAGCAGCTTAGAGGTCTCAAACTATGGCTACACCTTC. Amino acid sequence: CASSLEVSNYGYTF. The chain is built from TRBV7-9 and TRBJ1-2; D is unclear. The germline V and J ends were trimmed by 1 base and 2 bases, with 8 bases remaining between them. The CDR3 loop spans 14 amino acids. Germline V CDR1 and CDR2: SEHNR, FQNEAQ (reference sequence).

At least ten counts were recorded for this clonotype. The rearrangement uses TRBV15 and TRBJ1-6, with D maybe TRBD1 (6 bases). The CDR3 has 14 amino acids. Germline loops: CDR1 LNHNV, CDR2 YYDKDF (reference sequence). V dropped 4 bases and J dropped 8 bases, with 12 bases sitting between them. The CDR3 sequence is CATSKGGQDSPLHF. The CDR3 DNA reads TGTGCCACCAGCAAAGGGGGGCAGGATTCACCCCTCCACTTT.

The chain combines TRBV19 with TRBJ2-7; 7 positions agree with TRBD1. Germline V gene sequence: CDR1 LNHDA, CDR2 SQIVND (reference sequence). The junction had 3 bases not matched to a gene; V was cut back by 3 bases and J by 1 base. The CDR3 has 14 residues. The CDR3 loop reads CASSIVRGSYEQYF. The CDR3 DNA is TGTGCCAGTAGTATTGTCAGGGGGTCCTACGAGCAGTACTTC.

This clonotype was counted at least ten times. This sequence joins TRBV6-1 and TRBJ1-6; D not resolved. V was shortened by 6 bases and J by 10 bases, with 22 bases between the two germline ends. The germline CDR1 and CDR2 sequences are MNHNS and SASEGT. The CDR3 loop spans 16 amino acids. CDR3: CASSAHQRATRSPLHF. The CDR3 DNA reads TGTGCCAGCAGCGCTCATCAGAGGGCGACACGGTCACCCCTCCACTTT.

V and J are TRBV4-2 and TRBJ2-1; weak D call: TRBD1 (6 bases). The CDR3 has 13 residues. Germline CDR1 LGHNA, CDR2 YNFKEQ. V was trimmed by 3 bases and J by 8 bases, leaving 11 bases between them. The CDR3 spells CASSHEQGHEQFF. CDR3 nucleotides: TGTGCCAGCAGCCACGAACAGGGACATGAGCAGTTCTTC.

This clonotype was found many times. The chain couples TRBV12-3 or TRBV12-4 to TRBJ1-3, with no clear D. The CDR3 covers 14 residues. The V gene lost 3 bases and the J gene lost 6 bases, with 12 bases spanning the gap. CDR3 region: CASSFAGSENTIYF. The CDR3 coding sequence is TGTGCCAGCAGTTTTGCGGGGTCGGAAAACACCATATATTTT.

This clonotype has a handful of counts. The DNA for the CDR3 is TGTGCCAGCAGCGATCAGGGGGGAGGGTCCTACAATGAGCAGTTCTTC. It translates to CASSDQGGGSYNEQFF. This chain joins TRBV2 and TRBJ2-1; D is perhaps TRBD1 or TRBD2 (7 bases each). Germline CDR1 and CDR2: SNHLY and FYNNEI. The V end lost 6 bases, the J end lost 1 base, and 16 bases lay between the germline ends. The CDR3 is 16 residues long.

This clonotype was observed a handful of times. The V gene is TRBV10-1, the J gene TRBJ2-5; 14 positions match TRBD2. This CDR3 comprises 18 residues. After removal of 7 bases from V and 8 bases from J, the junction contained 18 bases not matched to a gene. CDR1 WNHNN and CDR2 SYGVQD come from the germline V gene (reference sequence). The CDR3 loop reads CASIIVGTSGGQSRTQYF. For the CDR3, the DNA is TGCGCCAGCATCATAGTAGGGACTAGCGGGGGACAGAGCCGTACCCAGTACTTC.

This rearrangement joins TRBV5-1 to TRBJ2-5, with D possibly being TRBD1 (5 bases). This CDR3 has 14 residues. V was shortened by 8 bases and J by 0 bases, with 14 bases between the two germline ends. Germline V gene sequence: CDR1 SGHRS, CDR2 YFSETQ. This chain's CDR3 is CASFIGADQETQYF. The CDR3 bases are TGCGCCAGTTTCATAGGGGCAGACCAAGAGACCCAGTACTTC. Variable domain in full (rest from reference TRBV5-1 and TRBJ2-5): KAGVTQTPRYLIKTRGQQVTLSCSPISGHRSVSWYQQTPGQGLQFLFEYFSETQRNKGNFPGRFSGRQFSNSRSEMNVSTLELGDSALYLCASFIGADQETQYFGPGTRLLVL.

This chain connects TRBV7-2 to TRBJ2-5, with 9 bases identical to TRBD2. With V trimmed by 9 bases and J by 4 bases, 18 bases remained unmatched. Germline CDR1 SGHTA, CDR2 FQGNSA. The CDR3 consists of 17 residues. The CDR3: CASSIDAGGGARETQYF. CDR3 sequence (DNA): TGTGCCAGTAGTATAGATGCGGGGGGGGGTGCCCGAGAGACCCAGTACTTC.

The rearrangement uses TRBV19 and TRBJ2-3; no clear D. Germline CDR1 is LNHDA and CDR2 is SQIVND (reference sequence). Trimming removed 3 bases from V and 0 bases from J, with 7 bases in between. This CDR3 contains 14 residues. For the CDR3, the DNA is TGTGCCAGTAGTATGATGGACAGCACAGATACGCAGTATTTT. It translates to CASSMMDSTDTQYF.

The chain has TRBV2 and TRBJ2-1; D ambiguous. This CDR3 has 15 amino acids. The V end lost 4 bases, the J end lost 3 bases, and 13 bases lay between the germline ends. Germline CDR1 SNHLY, CDR2 FYNNEI. CDR3 residues: CASSGPRPYYNEQFF. In DNA, the CDR3 is TGTGCCAGCAGTGGTCCTAGGCCCTACTACAATGAGCAGTTCTTC.

This clonotype was seen only a few times. V gene TRBV24-1 combines with J gene TRBJ2-3, with D possibly being TRBD1 (6 bases). In germline, CDR1 is KGHDR, CDR2 SFDVKD. The germline V and J ends were trimmed by 4 bases and 3 bases, with 13 bases remaining between them. The CDR3 totals 15 residues. CDR3 nucleotides: TGTGCCACCAGTGAGGGGGACATAGGGACAGATACGCAGTATTTT. This translates into CATSEGDIGTDTQYF.

The V gene is TRBV29-1, the J gene TRBJ2-1; 8 bases align to TRBD1. Germline CDR1 and CDR2: SQVTM and ANQGSEA. V gave up 4 bases and J gave up 7 bases; unmatched junction bases: 12. There are 15 residues in the CDR3. CDR3 region: CSVGVTGVLSNEQFF. DNA for the CDR3: TGCAGCGTTGGAGTGACAGGGGTTTTGAGTAATGAGCAGTTCTTC.

Worth noting for this clonotype: A much larger clone sits a single nucleotide away, making a read error possible. The chain couples TRBV7-3 to TRBJ2-1; D is perhaps TRBD1 (6 bases). From germline, CDR1 is SGHTA and CDR2 FQGTGA. The CDR3 sequence is 17 residues long. The CDR3 DNA sequence: TGTGTCAGCAGCCCGGCGGATCGCGGCGACAGGAAGAATGAGCAGTTCTTC. As protein: CVSSPADRGDRKNEQFF.

A word on this clonotype: One end of the junction does not line up with germline, which may come from a read error. The genes are TRBV7-2 and TRBJ1-3, with 8 bases that match TRBD1. The CDR3 spans 15 residues. The germline CDR1 and CDR2 sequences are SGHTA and FQGNSA. The DNA of the CDR3 is TGTGCCAGCAGCTACCACAGGGGGGCTGGTAACACCATATATTTT. Translated: CASSYHRGAGNTIYF.

The chain has TRBV7-3 and TRBJ2-7, with D unresolved. Germline V lookup: CDR1 SGHTA, CDR2 FQGTGA. The CDR3 is 13 amino acids. V was shortened by 0 bases and J by 9 bases, with 12 bases between the two germline ends. The CDR3 nucleotides read TGTGCCAGCAGCTTAACTGAAACCGCATTGCAGTACTTC. Translated, it gives CASSLTETALQYF.

The V call is TRBV24-1, the J call TRBJ2-1; 8 positions match TRBD2. The length of the CDR3 is 14 residues. Germline V CDR1 and CDR2: KGHDR, SFDVKD. The V gene end was trimmed by 4 bases and the J gene end by 2 bases; junction bases not matched to a gene: 0. CDR3 in amino acids: CATSEAGAYNEQFF. DNA of the CDR3: TGTGCCACCAGTGAAGCGGGAGCCTACAATGAGCAGTTCTTC.

The gene calls are TRBV4-1 and TRBJ2-1; TRBD2 agrees at 8 bases. This CDR3 has 14 amino acids. Germline lookup yields CDR1 MGHRA and CDR2 YSYEKL. J was trimmed by 7 bases and V by 8 bases; bases with no gene match: 10. CDR3: CASSERLALNEQFF. CDR3 bases: TGCGCCAGCTCTGAGAGACTAGCGTTGAATGAGCAGTTCTTC.

The rearrangement links TRBV20-1 to TRBJ2-2; TRBD1 is a possible D gene (7 bases). Trimming cost V 2 bases and J 3 bases, with 10 bases left between them. CDR1 is DFQATT and CDR2 is SNEGSKA in the germline V gene (reference sequence). The CDR3 runs 14 residues. The CDR3: CSARFRGDTGELFF. The DNA for the CDR3 is TGCAGTGCTAGATTCAGGGGGGACACCGGGGAGCTGTTTTTT.

The chain has TRBV10-3 and TRBJ2-3, with 8 bases that match TRBD2. J lost 3 bases, V lost 2 bases, and 4 bases had no gene match. The CDR3 runs 15 residues. Germline V CDR1 and CDR2: ENHRY, SYGVKD. As DNA, the CDR3 is TGTGCCATCAGTGAGCCGGGAGGGGGGACAGATACGCAGTATTTT. Translation: CAISEPGGGTDTQYF.